The clone carrying this T cell receptor beta chain appeared a single time. V trimming: 2 bases; J trimming: 5 bases; junction bases outside the gene matches: 12. The CDR3 is made up of 17 amino acids. The germline CDR1 and CDR2 sequences are LGHNA and YNFKEQ. These data belong to a study of control samples from healthy donors and cancer patients. Generated by immunoSEQ multiplex PCR, the TCRdb table keeps only in-frame clones and is missing some. The table lists 120,000 to 150,000 clones, 80% to 95% of them singletons. Source material: blood. The receptor comes from a man aged 25-45 years in good health. The chain has TRBV4-2 and TRBJ2-7; TRBD2 aligns across 10 bases. CDR3 region: CASSQLLSGGVGDEQYF. The CDR3 coding sequence is TGTGCCAGCAGCCAACTACTCAGCGGGGGGGTCGGCGACGAGCAGTACTTC.